Listed below are T cell receptor beta chains from one sample, sequenced in a study of cytomegalovirus exposure and HLA in healthy donors. The data were produced by immunoSEQ multiplex PCR, yet TCRdb's version contains in-frame clones alone and is incomplete. The data contain roughly 100,000 clones, around 80% of them singletons. The specimen was PBMCs. Source of these receptors: a man aged 30 to 45 in good health and CMV-seronegative. Each CDR3 is given with its conserved first and last residue. The D gene is left open where the match is weak. Some rows have no size entry. The others give once, few or many, or a class for an expanded clone.

>.|TRBD2|TRBV30|TRBJ2-3
TGTGCCGGACTAGACAACCCCGGCACAGATACGCAGTATTTT
CAGLDNPGTDTQYF
>once|TRBD1|TRBV2|TRBJ1-2
TGTGCCAGCAAGGGACAGAGTTATGGCTACACCTTC
CASKGQSYGYTF
>.|.|TRBV7-2|TRBJ2-7
TGTGCCAGCAGCCCCGAAGGTGGTGCGGTCTACGAGCAGTACTTC
CASSPEGGAVYEQYF
>.|TRBD1|TRBV4-1|TRBJ2-1
TGCGCCAGCAGCCCAACCACGGACAGGGGGACATACAATGAGCAGTTCTTC
CASSPTTDRGTYNEQFF
>few|.|TRBV6-1|TRBJ1-1
TGTGCCAGCACCCACAGGGAGACGGCCACTGAAGCTTTCTTT
CASTHRETATEAFF
>.|TRBD2|TRBV5-1|TRBJ2-5
TGCGCCAGCAGCCCCCGGACGCGGGAGGGCCAACAGACCCAGTACTTC
CASSPRTREGQQTQYF
>.|.|TRBV15|TRBJ1-5
TGTGCCACCAGCAGAGTGCACCCCGCGGATCAGCCCCAGCATTTT
CATSRVHPADQPQHF
>.|TRBD2|TRBV7-8|TRBJ2-1
TGTGCCAGCACCCCCCGGCTAGCGGGCTTCAATGAGCAGTTCTTC
CASTPRLAGFNEQFF
>.|TRBD1|TRBV5-5|TRBJ1-3
TGTGCCAGCAGCTTGGGGCGCCAGGGGGAAACTGGAAACACCATATATTTT
CASSLGRQGETGNTIYF
>few|TRBD1|TRBV7-2|TRBJ1-4
TGTGCCAGCAGCCCCGGACAGGGGAGGGATGAAAAACTGTTTTTT
CASSPGQGRDEKLFF
>.|.|TRBV29-1|TRBJ2-2
TGCAGCGTGCGTGGACTCGAGAATACCGGGGAGCTGTTTTTT
CSVRGLENTGELFF
>.|.|TRBV6-5|TRBJ1-1
TGTGCCAGCAGTTACTCGAGGACGGGGGACACTGAAGCTTTCTTT
CASSYSRTGDTEAFF
>once|.|TRBV19|TRBJ1-5
TGTGCCAGTAGTATTATCTTCGTGGGGGCCGGGCAGCCCCAGCATTTT
CASSIIFVGAGQPQHF
>.|.|TRBV6-5|TRBJ1-1
TGTGCCAGCAGTTCCTACCCCCAGGCAGCTAACACTGAAGCTTTCTTT
CASSSYPQAANTEAFF
>.|.|TRBV29-1|TRBJ1-2
TGCAGCGTTGGGGAGTCGGAAGTTGGCTACACCTTC
CSVGESEVGYTF
>.|.|TRBV5-6|TRBJ2-7
TGTGCCAGCAGCGGCGGGGTCCTCTCCTACGAGCAGTACTTC
CASSGGVLSYEQYF
>.|.|TRBV11-2|TRBJ2-1
TGTGCCAGCAGACCAAAAGACCACAGGGACTACAATGAGCAGTTCTTC
CASRPKDHRDYNEQFF
>.|TRBD2|TRBV18|TRBJ2-7
TGTGCCAGCTCACCGGGTAGCGGGAGGATCAACGAGCAGTACTTC
CASSPGSGRINEQYF
>.|TRBD2|TRBV2|TRBJ2-1
TGTGCCAGCAGCCCTTGGGCTAGCGGGGCTGACAATGAGCAGTTCTTC
CASSPWASGADNEQFF
>.|TRBD2|TRBV5-6|TRBJ2-2
TGTGCCAGCAGCGAAAAGACACTAGCGGGAAGGTGGGGCACCGGGGAGCTGTTTTTT
CASSEKTLAGRWGTGELFF
>.|TRBD1|TRBV4-1|TRBJ1-4
TGCGCCAGCAGGCGAGACAGGGGGATTAATGAAAAACTGTTTTTT
CASRRDRGINEKLFF
>.|TRBD2|TRBV6-5|TRBJ2-3
TGTGCCAGCACCCCCGTCGGGGGGTCGCAGTATTTT
CASTPVGGSQYF
>once|.|TRBV7-6|TRBJ1-1
TGTGCCAGCAGCTTAAGGGGCACTGAAGCTTTCTTT
CASSLRGTEAFF
>.|TRBD1|TRBV9|TRBJ2-7
TGTGCCAGCAGCGGAGGACAGGGGGTAAACGAGCAGTACTTC
CASSGGQGVNEQYF
>.|TRBD1|TRBV4-1|TRBJ1-6
TGCGCCAGCAGCCAAGATCGGGGACAGGGCGGTTCACCCCTCCACTTT
CASSQDRGQGGSPLHF
>.|.|TRBV5-6|TRBJ2-5
TGTGCCAGCAGCTCGATATCCCGGGAGACCCAGTACTTC
CASSSISRETQYF
>few|.|TRBV6-5|TRBJ2-1
TGTGCCAGCAGTTACGCCTTAGAGGTAAATGAGCAGTTCTTC
CASSYALEVNEQFF
>.|.|TRBV6-5|TRBJ2-3
TGTGCCAGCAGTTACTCTTCGAGTAGCGCGCAGTATTTT
CASSYSSSSAQYF
>.|TRBD2|TRBV30|TRBJ2-1
TGTGCCTGGAGGAGACTAGCGGGAGGATTGGAAAATGAGCAGTTCTTC
CAWRRLAGGLENEQFF
>few|.|TRBV5-1|TRBJ1-4
TGCGCCAGCAGCTCAATAACAGGGACTGAAAAACTGTTTTTT
CASSSITGTEKLFF
>.|TRBD2|TRBV19|TRBJ2-3
TGTGCCAGCCAGATCAAGCGGGGGGGCACAGATACGCAGTATTTT
CASQIKRGGTDTQYF
>.|TRBD1|TRBV7-2|TRBJ1-1
TGTGCCAGCAGCTTCAGGACAGGGGTGAACACTGAAGCTTTCTTT
CASSFRTGVNTEAFF
>.|.|TRBV4-3|TRBJ1-2
TGCGCCAGCAGCCAAGGGACAAACTATGGCTACACCTTC
CASSQGTNYGYTF
>once|.|TRBV18|TRBJ1-3
TGTGCCAGCTGGAGCGGAAACACCATATATTTT
CASWSGNTIYF
>.|.|TRBV30|TRBJ2-2
TGTGCCTGGAGTGTGGGGCAGAGAGGGGAGCTGTTTTTT
CAWSVGQRGELFF
>.|.|TRBV19|TRBJ1-4
TGTGCCAGTACCACCGGGACAAGGAATGAAAAACTGTTTTTT
CASTTGTRNEKLFF
>.|.|TRBV5-1|TRBJ1-4
TGCGCCAGCAGCCCTGCAACTAATGAAAAACTGTTTTTT
CASSPATNEKLFF
>few|.|TRBV4-3|TRBJ1-6
TGCGCCAGCAGCCAAGATTATTCCGGGGTGGGCAATTCACCCCTCCACTTT
CASSQDYSGVGNSPLHF
>.|.|TRBV5-3|TRBJ2-1
TGTGCCAGAAGCCCCGACAGGATACCATACAATGAGCAGTTCTTC
CARSPDRIPYNEQFF
>.|TRBD1|TRBV7-9|TRBJ1-2
TGTTCCAGCAGCGCAGACAGGGTTTATGGCTACACCTTC
CSSSADRVYGYTF
>.|TRBD2|TRBV6-5|TRBJ2-3
TGTGCCAGCAGTTTACTAGCGGGAGGCACAGATACGCAGTATTTT
CASSLLAGGTDTQYF
>once|TRBD1|TRBV10-3|TRBJ1-2
TGTGCCATCAGTGAGCCGACAGGGGGCAGGATTGGGCAGGGCTACACCTTC
CAISEPTGGRIGQGYTF
>.|TRBD2|TRBV19|TRBJ2-1
TGTGCCAGTAGTAATCCGGGACTAGCAATTGAGCAGTTCTTC
CASSNPGLAIEQFF
>.|TRBD1|TRBV5-4|TRBJ1-6
TGTGCCAGCAGCCGGGACAGGGGGCGAAGTTCACCCCTCCACTTT
CASSRDRGRSSPLHF
>.|.|TRBV30|TRBJ2-1
TGTGCCTGGAGTGTACTAAAAAAGTCCGACAATGAGCAGTTCTTC
CAWSVLKKSDNEQFF
>.|TRBD2|TRBV7-2|TRBJ2-1
TGTGCCAGCAGCCCCTTGGGACTAGCAGATTACAATGAGCAGTTCTTC
CASSPLGLADYNEQFF
>.|.|TRBV7-7|TRBJ1-1
TGTGCCAGCAGCTTAGCGCGGGGAGATGAAGCTTTCTTT
CASSLARGDEAFF
>.|TRBD2|TRBV6-5|TRBJ2-7
TGTGCCAGCAGTTACGGGACTACTTACGAGCAGTACTTC
CASSYGTTYEQYF
>.|TRBD1|TRBV10-3|TRBJ1-1
TGTGCCATCAGTGAAATGGGACAGGGGAACACTGAAGCTTTCTTT
CAISEMGQGNTEAFF
>few|.|TRBV19|TRBJ2-7
TGTGCCAGTAGTCCTCAGCACCCATTTGGAAGCGGCAGCTCCTACGAGCAGTACTTC
CASSPQHPFGSGSSYEQYF
>.|TRBD2|TRBV5-6|TRBJ2-7
TGTGCCAGCAGCTTGGGACTAGCGGCCTGGTACGAGCAGTACTTC
CASSLGLAAWYEQYF
>.|TRBD2|TRBV4-2|TRBJ2-1
TGTGCCAGCAGCCAAACTAGCGGGAGCTCCTACAATGAGCAGTTCTTC
CASSQTSGSSYNEQFF
>.|TRBD1|TRBV11-1|TRBJ1-2
TGTGCCAGCAGCCCGGACAGGGGAAAGGAGGGCTACACCTTC
CASSPDRGKEGYTF
>.|.|TRBV5-1|TRBJ2-5
TGCGCCAGCAGCAATTCGGGAGACGAGACCCAGTACTTC
CASSNSGDETQYF
>.|TRBD2|TRBV7-2|TRBJ2-7
TGTGCCAGCAGCTTAGGTCAAGCGGGGATCTCCTACGAGCAGTACTTC
CASSLGQAGISYEQYF
>.|.|TRBV7-2|TRBJ1-2
TGTGCCAGCAGCTTAGCGGGGACATTCTCTAACTATGGCTACACCTTC
CASSLAGTFSNYGYTF
>once|.|TRBV18|TRBJ2-2
TGTGCCAGCTCCCCCGGAGGTACCGGGGAGCTGTTTTTT
CASSPGGTGELFF
>.|.|TRBV15|TRBJ1-1
TGTGCCACCAGCAGAGATCGAGGAATGGGGAACACTGAAGCTTTCTTT
CATSRDRGMGNTEAFF
>.|.|TRBV7-2|TRBJ2-7
TGTGCCAGCACCTTAGGGCGGGAGCAGTACTTC
CASTLGREQYF